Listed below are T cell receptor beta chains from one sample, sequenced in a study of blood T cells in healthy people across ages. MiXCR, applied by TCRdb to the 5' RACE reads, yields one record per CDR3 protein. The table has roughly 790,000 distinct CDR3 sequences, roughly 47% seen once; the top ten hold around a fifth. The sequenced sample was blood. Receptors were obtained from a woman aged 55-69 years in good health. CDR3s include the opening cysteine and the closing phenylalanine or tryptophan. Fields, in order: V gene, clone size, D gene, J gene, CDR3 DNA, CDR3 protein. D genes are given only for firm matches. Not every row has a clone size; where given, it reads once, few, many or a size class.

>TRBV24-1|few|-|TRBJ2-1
TGTGCCACCAGTGATTCAGGACCGGGACGCACCTACAATGAGCAGTTCTTC
CATSDSGPGRTYNEQFF
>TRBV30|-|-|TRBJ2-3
TGTGCCTGGAGTATAGGTAACACAGATACGCAGTATTTT
CAWSIGNTDTQYF
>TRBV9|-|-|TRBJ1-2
TGTGCCAGCAGCGACCGCCTATATGGCTACACCTTC
CASSDRLYGYTF
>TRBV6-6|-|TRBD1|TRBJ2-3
TGTGCCAGCAGTTACGCAGGACAGGGGGCAGATACGCAGTATTTT
CASSYAGQGADTQYF
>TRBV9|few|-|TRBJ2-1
TGTGCCAGCAGCACTCAAGGGGGGGGATATACCTACAATGAGCAGTTCTTC
CASSTQGGGYTYNEQFF
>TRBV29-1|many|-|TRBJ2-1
TGCAGCGTTAACCCGTTCGGGAATGAGCAGTTCTTC
CSVNPFGNEQFF
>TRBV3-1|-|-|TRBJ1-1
TGTGCCAGCAGCCCTAGGCGGCCCTCAGAAGCTTTCTTT
CASSPRRPSEAFF
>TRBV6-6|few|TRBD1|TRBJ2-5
TGTGCCAGCAGTTTCGGACGACAGGGGGCAGAGACCCAGTACTTC
CASSFGRQGAETQYF
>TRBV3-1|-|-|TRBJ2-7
TGTGCCAGCAGCCAAACTAGCGAGCAGTACTTC
CASSQTSEQYF
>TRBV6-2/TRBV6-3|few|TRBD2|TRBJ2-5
TGTGCCAGCAGCCCCCTAGCGGGAGGGCTTAATGAGCAGTACTTC
CASSPLAGGLNEQYF